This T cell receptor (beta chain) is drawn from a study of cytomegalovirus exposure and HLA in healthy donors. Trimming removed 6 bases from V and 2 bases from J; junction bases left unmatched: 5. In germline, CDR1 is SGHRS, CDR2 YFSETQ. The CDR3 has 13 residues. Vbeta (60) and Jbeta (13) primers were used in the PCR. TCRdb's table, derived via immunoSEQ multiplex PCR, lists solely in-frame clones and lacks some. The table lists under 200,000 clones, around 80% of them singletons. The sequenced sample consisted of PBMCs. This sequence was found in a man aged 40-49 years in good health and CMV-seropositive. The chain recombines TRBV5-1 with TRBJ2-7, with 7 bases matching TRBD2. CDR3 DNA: TGCGCCAGCACCCGGGGGGTCCCCTACGAGCAGTACTTC. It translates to CASTRGVPYEQYF.